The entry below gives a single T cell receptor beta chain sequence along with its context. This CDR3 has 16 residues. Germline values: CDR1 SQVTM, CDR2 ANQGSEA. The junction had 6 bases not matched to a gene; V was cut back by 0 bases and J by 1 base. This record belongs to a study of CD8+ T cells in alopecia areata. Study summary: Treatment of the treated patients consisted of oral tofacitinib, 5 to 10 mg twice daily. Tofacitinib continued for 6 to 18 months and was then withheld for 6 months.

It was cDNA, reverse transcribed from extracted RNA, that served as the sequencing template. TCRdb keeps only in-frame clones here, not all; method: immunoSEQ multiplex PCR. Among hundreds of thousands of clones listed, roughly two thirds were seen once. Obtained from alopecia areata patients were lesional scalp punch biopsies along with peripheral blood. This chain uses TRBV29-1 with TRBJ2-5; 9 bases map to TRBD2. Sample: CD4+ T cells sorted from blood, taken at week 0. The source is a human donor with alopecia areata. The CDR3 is CSVEDLGGGVQETQYF. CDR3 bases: TGCAGCGTTGAAGATCTTGGCGGGGGGGTCCAAGAGACCCAGTACTTC.